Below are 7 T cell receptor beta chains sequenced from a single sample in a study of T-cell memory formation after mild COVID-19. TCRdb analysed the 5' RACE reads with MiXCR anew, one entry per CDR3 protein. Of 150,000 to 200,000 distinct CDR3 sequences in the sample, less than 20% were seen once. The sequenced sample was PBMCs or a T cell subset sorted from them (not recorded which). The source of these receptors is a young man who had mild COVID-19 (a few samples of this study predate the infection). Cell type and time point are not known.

The CDR3 sequence: CAISAGTPQETQYF. The CDR3, as DNA: TGTGCCATCAGTGCCGGGACCCCCCAAGAGACCCAGTACTTC. This chain links TRBV10-3 with TRBJ2-5; D may correspond to TRBD1 or TRBD2 (5 bases each). CDR3 length: 14 residues. The V end was cut by 4 bases, the J end by 1 base, with 10 bases between. Germline V gene lookup returns CDR1 ENHRY and CDR2 SYGVKD.

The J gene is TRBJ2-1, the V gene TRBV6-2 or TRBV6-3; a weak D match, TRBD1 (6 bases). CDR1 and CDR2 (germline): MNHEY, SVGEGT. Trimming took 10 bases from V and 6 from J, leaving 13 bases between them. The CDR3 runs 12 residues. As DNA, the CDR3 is TGTGCCACCCAGGACAGATTCAATGAGCAGTTCTTC. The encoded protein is CATQDRFNEQFF.

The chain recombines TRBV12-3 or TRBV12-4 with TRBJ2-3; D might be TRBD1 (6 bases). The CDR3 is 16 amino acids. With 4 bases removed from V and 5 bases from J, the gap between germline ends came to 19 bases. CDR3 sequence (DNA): TGTGCCAGCAGTTCGCCCAGGCAGGGACAAGGAGATACGCAGTATTTT. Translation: CASSSPRQGQGDTQYF.

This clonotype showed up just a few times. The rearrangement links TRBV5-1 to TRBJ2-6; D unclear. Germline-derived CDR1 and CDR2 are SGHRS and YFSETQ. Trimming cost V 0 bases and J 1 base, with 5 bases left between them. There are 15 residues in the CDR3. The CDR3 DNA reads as TGCGCCAGCAGCTTGGATGGGTCTGGGGCCAACGTCCTGACTTTC. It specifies CASSLDGSGANVLTF.

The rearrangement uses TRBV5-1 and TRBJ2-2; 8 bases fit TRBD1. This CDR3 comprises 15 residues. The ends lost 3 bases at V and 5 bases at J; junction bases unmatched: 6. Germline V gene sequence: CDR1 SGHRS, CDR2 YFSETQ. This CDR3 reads CASSSTGAGTGELFF. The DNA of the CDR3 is TGCGCCAGCAGCTCGACAGGGGCAGGGACCGGGGAGCTGTTTTTT.

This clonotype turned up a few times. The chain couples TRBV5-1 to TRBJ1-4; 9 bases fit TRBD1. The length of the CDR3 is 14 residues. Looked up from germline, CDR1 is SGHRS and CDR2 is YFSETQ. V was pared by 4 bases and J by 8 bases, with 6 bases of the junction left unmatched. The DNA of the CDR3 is TGCGCCAGCAGCACGGACAGGGGAAGAGAAAAACTGTTTTTT. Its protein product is CASSTDRGREKLFF.

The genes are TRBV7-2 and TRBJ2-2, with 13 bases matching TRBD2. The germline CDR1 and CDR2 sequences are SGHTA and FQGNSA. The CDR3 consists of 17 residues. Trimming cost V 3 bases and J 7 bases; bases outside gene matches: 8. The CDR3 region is CASSLGGLAGFVGELFF. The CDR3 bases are TGTGCCAGCAGCTTGGGGGGACTAGCGGGGTTCGTCGGGGAGCTGTTTTTT.